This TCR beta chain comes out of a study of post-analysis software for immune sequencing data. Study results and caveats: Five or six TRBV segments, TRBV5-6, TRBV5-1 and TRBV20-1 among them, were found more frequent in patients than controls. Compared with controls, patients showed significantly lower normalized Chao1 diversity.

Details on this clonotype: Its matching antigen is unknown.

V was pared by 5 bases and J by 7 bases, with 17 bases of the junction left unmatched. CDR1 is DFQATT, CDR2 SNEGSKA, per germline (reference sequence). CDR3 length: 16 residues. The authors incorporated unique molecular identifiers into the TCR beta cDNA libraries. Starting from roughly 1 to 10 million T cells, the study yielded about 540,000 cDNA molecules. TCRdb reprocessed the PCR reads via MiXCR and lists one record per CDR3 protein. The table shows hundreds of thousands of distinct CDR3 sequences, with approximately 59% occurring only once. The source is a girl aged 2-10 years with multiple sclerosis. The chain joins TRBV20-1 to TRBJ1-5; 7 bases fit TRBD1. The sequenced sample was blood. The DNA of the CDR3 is TGCAGTGCTTCACAGGGGTGGGGAGTCCTCGGACAGCCCCAGCATTTT. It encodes CSASQGWGVLGQPQHF.